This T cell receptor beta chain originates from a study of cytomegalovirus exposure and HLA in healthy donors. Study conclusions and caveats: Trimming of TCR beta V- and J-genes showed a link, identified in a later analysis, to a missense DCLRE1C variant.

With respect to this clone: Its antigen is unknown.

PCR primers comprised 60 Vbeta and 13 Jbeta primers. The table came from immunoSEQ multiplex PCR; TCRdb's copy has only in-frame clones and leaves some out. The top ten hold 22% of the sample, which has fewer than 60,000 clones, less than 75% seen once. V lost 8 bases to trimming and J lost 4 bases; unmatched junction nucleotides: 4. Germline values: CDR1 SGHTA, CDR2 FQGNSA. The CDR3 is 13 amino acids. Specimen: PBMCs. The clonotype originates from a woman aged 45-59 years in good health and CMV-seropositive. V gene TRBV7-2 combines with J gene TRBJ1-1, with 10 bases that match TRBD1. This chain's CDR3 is CASGDRGATEAFF. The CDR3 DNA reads TGTGCCAGCGGGGACAGGGGAGCCACTGAAGCTTTCTTT.